This is a list of T cell receptor beta chains from one sample in a study of T cells after yellow fever vaccination. TCRdb re-called the 5' RACE reads with MiXCR, one entry per CDR3 protein. This repertoire shows around 88,000 distinct CDR3 sequences, 13% found once; its top ten account for around 25%. Sample: CD8+ T cells not binding an NS4B(214-222) dextramer, sorted from PBMCs, taken about 20 days after the first yellow fever vaccination. These receptors were collected from a man between 18 and 35 years old who received the YFV17D yellow fever vaccine. The CDR3 runs from the conserved cysteine through the conserved F or W. Fields, in order: D gene, clone size, V gene, J gene, CDR3 DNA, CDR3 protein. D genes are given only for firm matches. For some rows the clone size is stated as once, few or many, or as a class when expanded; others skip it.

-	-	TRBV27	TRBJ1-1	TGTGCCAGCAGGATGACAGGACGGGGGGCACCTGAAGCTTTCTTT	CASRMTGRGAPEAFF
-	few	TRBV9	TRBJ2-7	TGTGCCAGCAGCGTAGGGGTGGGGACCTACGAGCAGTACTTC	CASSVGVGTYEQYF
-	-	TRBV9	TRBJ1-1	TGTGCCAGCAGCGTGGGGGGCGAGACTGAAGCTTTCTTT	CASSVGGETEAFF
-	few	TRBV3-1	TRBJ2-7	TGTGCCAGCAGCCATACCTCCGAGCAGTACTTC	CASSHTSEQYF
TRBD1	-	TRBV19	TRBJ1-1	TGTGCCAGTAGTTTCGGGACAGGACCTGAAGCTTTCTTT	CASSFGTGPEAFF
-	few	TRBV11-2	TRBJ2-4	TGTGCCAGCAGCTTGTCGGGTGGCAAAAACATTCAGTACTTC	CASSLSGGKNIQYF
TRBD1	few	TRBV6-1	TRBJ1-1	TGTGCCAGCAGTGAGCTCAGGGGGCGGACTGAAGCTTTCTTT	CASSELRGRTEAFF
-	many	TRBV6-1	TRBJ1-6	TGTGCCAGCAGTGGGGAGTCCTATAATTCACCCCTCCACTTT	CASSGESYNSPLHF
TRBD1	few	TRBV5-5	TRBJ2-7	TGTGCCAGCAGCTTACTACAGGGGGCGAGTGAGCAGTACTTC	CASSLLQGASEQYF
TRBD1	-	TRBV12-3/TRBV12-4	TRBJ2-6	TGTGCCAGCAGCCGACCCCACGACAGGGGGGACAACGTCCTGACTTTC	CASSRPHDRGDNVLTF
TRBD1	-	TRBV3-1	TRBJ1-5	TGTGCCAGCAGCCAGAGGACAGGGTTTGGTCAGCCCCAGCATTTT	CASSQRTGFGQPQHF
-	few	TRBV7-8	TRBJ2-7	TGTGCCAGCAGCCCAAGGGTGGCGGGGCATTACGAGCAGTACTTC	CASSPRVAGHYEQYF
-	-	TRBV4-2	TRBJ1-2	TGTGCCAGCAGCCAAGATGGCACTTCCGGGGGCTACACCTTC	CASSQDGTSGGYTF
-	many	TRBV7-8	TRBJ2-7	TGTGCCAGCAGCTTAGTAGGCGGTTCCTACGAGCAGTACTTC	CASSLVGGSYEQYF
-	-	TRBV15	TRBJ1-3	TGTGCCACCAGCAGTCGGAATTTTGGAAACACCATATATTTT	CATSSRNFGNTIYF
TRBD1	few	TRBV7-9	TRBJ1-5	TGTGCCAGCAGCTCCAGGGGGCCGGGGCAGCCCCAGCATTTT	CASSSRGPGQPQHF
-	once	TRBV7-6	TRBJ1-1	TGTGCCAGCAGCTTAGGGACAAGGATTGGGAATACTGAAGCTTTCTTT	CASSLGTRIGNTEAFF
-	-	TRBV11-2	TRBJ2-1	TGTGCCGTCTCGGGGTCCACCTACAATGAGCAGTTCTTC	CAVSGSTYNEQFF
-	-	TRBV5-1	TRBJ2-7	TGCGCCAGCAGCTTGGCCGGTACAGATCACGAGCAGTACTTC	CASSLAGTDHEQYF
-	-	TRBV6-2/TRBV6-3	TRBJ2-1	TGTGCCAGCAGTTGGGCGCGTACGGACAATGAGCAGTTCTTC	CASSWARTDNEQFF
-	-	TRBV9	TRBJ1-6	TGTGCCAGCAGCGACAGGGCGGGGACCAGTTCGAATTCACCCCTCCACTTT	CASSDRAGTSSNSPLHF
-	-	TRBV5-1	TRBJ2-1	TGCGCCAGCAGCTTGGCCGTGTATGGAGCCGACAATGAGCAGTTCTTC	CASSLAVYGADNEQFF
-	-	TRBV5-6	TRBJ2-5	TGTGCCAGCAGCTTGTATGAACTAAAAGAGACCCAGTACTTC	CASSLYELKETQYF
-	few	TRBV5-1	TRBJ2-2	TGCGCCAGCGCCGAGAGGGGGGGCGACACCGGGGAGCTGTTTTTT	CASAERGGDTGELFF
-	-	TRBV4-1	TRBJ2-5	TGCGCCAGCAGCCTAAGTGGTCTCCAAGAGACCCAGTACTTC	CASSLSGLQETQYF
TRBD2	few	TRBV4-2	TRBJ2-3	TGTGCCAGCAGCCCAGGCCTAGCGGGGGGGCCTATCCCTAGCACAGATACGCAGTATTTT	CASSPGLAGGPIPSTDTQYF
-	-	TRBV20-1	TRBJ2-2	TGCAGTGCTAGATGGGACGGGGAAATCGGGGAGCTGTTTTTT	CSARWDGEIGELFF
TRBD2	many	TRBV5-1	TRBJ2-2	TGCGCCAGCAGCGGGGGACTAGCGGGGAACACCGGGGAGCTGTTTTTT	CASSGGLAGNTGELFF
TRBD2	-	TRBV7-9	TRBJ2-5	TGTGCCAGCAGTACCTCTAGCGGGGTAAGGGGACGAGAGACCCAGTACTTC	CASSTSSGVRGRETQYF
TRBD1	many	TRBV7-9	TRBJ2-7	TGTGCCAGCAGAGGACAGGGGGATTACGAGCAGTACTTC	CASRGQGDYEQYF
TRBD1	few	TRBV7-8	TRBJ2-2	TGTGCCAGCAGCTTTTGGGGACAGGGGCCTGGTATCGGGGAGCTGTTTTTT	CASSFWGQGPGIGELFF
TRBD2	few	TRBV27	TRBJ2-1	TGTGCCAGCAGCAGTACCCTGGAGCAGCGGGGACTTTACAATGAGCAGTTCTTC	CASSSTLEQRGLYNEQFF
-	-	TRBV20-1	TRBJ1-5	TGCAGTGCTAGAGAATGGGTCAGGGATCAGCCCCAGCATTTT	CSAREWVRDQPQHF
-	few	TRBV4-3	TRBJ2-1	TGCGCCAGCAGCCAAGACTACAGCTCCTACAATGAGCAGTTCTTC	CASSQDYSSYNEQFF
TRBD2	few	TRBV2	TRBJ2-6	TGTGCCAGCAGCGAAACTAGCGGGGGGTACTCTGGGGCCAACGTCCTGACTTTC	CASSETSGGYSGANVLTF
TRBD2	-	TRBV5-1	TRBJ2-4	TGCGCCAGCAGCTTACTAGCGGGGGAACTCCGGGCCATTCAGTACTTC	CASSLLAGELRAIQYF
-	-	TRBV5-1	TRBJ1-5	TGCGCCAGCAGCTTGACAGGAGGGGGGAATCAGCCCCAGCATTTT	CASSLTGGGNQPQHF
TRBD1	few	TRBV27	TRBJ2-7	TGTGCCAGCAGCACCTTTGGGACAGGGGGCAACGAGCAGTACTTC	CASSTFGTGGNEQYF
TRBD2	-	TRBV4-1	TRBJ2-7	TGCGCCAGCAGCCAAGAAGGGGCGGGACTAGCGGGGTCCTCCTACGAGCAGTACTTC	CASSQEGAGLAGSSYEQYF
-	few	TRBV6-1	TRBJ1-6	TGTGCCAGCAGTGAAGCAGTCACCTATAATTCACCCCTCCACTTT	CASSEAVTYNSPLHF
TRBD1	few	TRBV25-1	TRBJ2-7	TGTGCCAGCAGTGCTTCCGGGACAGTCCCCTACGAGCAGTACTTC	CASSASGTVPYEQYF
TRBD2	-	TRBV5-4	TRBJ2-5	TGTGCCAGCAGCTTGGGACTAGCGGGGTACTTCCCAGAGACCCAGTACTTC	CASSLGLAGYFPETQYF
TRBD1	-	TRBV10-3	TRBJ2-2	TGTGCCATCAGGTCCGGACAGGCCGGGGAGCTGTTTTTT	CAIRSGQAGELFF
TRBD1	few	TRBV6-2/TRBV6-3	TRBJ1-2	TGTGCCAGCAGCGACGCGGGACAGGGGATTTATGGCTACACCTTC	CASSDAGQGIYGYTF
-	few	TRBV7-8	TRBJ1-1	TGTGCCAGCAGCTTTGTTGGGGAGAACACTGAAGCTTTCTTT	CASSFVGENTEAFF
-	many	TRBV4-3	TRBJ1-2	TGCGCCAGCAGCCAAGAGAAGGGGCAGAACTATGGCTACACCTTC	CASSQEKGQNYGYTF
-	medium-sized	TRBV20-1	TRBJ1-5	TGCAGTGCTAGAGATCTAGGGGGCAATCAGCCCCAGCATTTT	CSARDLGGNQPQHF
-	-	TRBV11-2	TRBJ1-2	TGTGCCAGCAGCGCAGTCATAATAAGGGGCTACACCTTC	CASSAVIIRGYTF
-	few	TRBV4-3	TRBJ2-1	TGCGCCAGCAGCCAAGATGGCCAGGAATACTACAATGAGCAGTTCTTC	CASSQDGQEYYNEQFF
-	-	TRBV5-1	TRBJ2-7	TGCGCCAGCAGCGTAAACCGGGCCCTACTCCCCTACGAGCAGTACTTC	CASSVNRALLPYEQYF
-	few	TRBV7-6	TRBJ1-1	TGTGCCAGCAGCTTAGAGACAATCGACACTGAAGCTTTCTTT	CASSLETIDTEAFF
TRBD2	few	TRBV6-1	TRBJ2-2	TGTGCCAGCACCCGGGGAGGGTTAAGAGACCACGGGGAGCTGTTTTTT	CASTRGGLRDHGELFF
TRBD2	few	TRBV5-1	TRBJ2-3	TGCGCCAGCAGCTACCGACTAGCGGGGGGATACGATAATACGCAGTATTTT	CASSYRLAGGYDNTQYF